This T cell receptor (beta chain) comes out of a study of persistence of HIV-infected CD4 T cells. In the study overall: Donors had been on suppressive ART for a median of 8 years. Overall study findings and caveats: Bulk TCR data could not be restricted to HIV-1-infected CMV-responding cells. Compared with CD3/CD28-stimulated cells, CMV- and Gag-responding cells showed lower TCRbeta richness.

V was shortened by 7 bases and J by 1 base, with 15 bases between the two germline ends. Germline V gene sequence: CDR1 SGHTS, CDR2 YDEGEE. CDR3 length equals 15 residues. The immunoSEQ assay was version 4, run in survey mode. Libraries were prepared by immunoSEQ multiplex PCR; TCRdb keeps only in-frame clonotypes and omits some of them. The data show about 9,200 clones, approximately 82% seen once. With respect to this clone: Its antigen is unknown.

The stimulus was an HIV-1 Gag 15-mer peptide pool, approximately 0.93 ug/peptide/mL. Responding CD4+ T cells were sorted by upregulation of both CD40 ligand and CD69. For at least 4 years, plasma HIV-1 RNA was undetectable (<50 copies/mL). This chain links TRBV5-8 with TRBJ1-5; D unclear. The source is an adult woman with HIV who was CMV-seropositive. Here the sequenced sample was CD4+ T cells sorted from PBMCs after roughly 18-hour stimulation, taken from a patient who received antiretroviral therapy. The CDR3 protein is CASGKPMLSNQPQHF. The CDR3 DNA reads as TGTGCCAGCGGCAAGCCTATGCTAAGCAATCAGCCCCAGCATTTT.